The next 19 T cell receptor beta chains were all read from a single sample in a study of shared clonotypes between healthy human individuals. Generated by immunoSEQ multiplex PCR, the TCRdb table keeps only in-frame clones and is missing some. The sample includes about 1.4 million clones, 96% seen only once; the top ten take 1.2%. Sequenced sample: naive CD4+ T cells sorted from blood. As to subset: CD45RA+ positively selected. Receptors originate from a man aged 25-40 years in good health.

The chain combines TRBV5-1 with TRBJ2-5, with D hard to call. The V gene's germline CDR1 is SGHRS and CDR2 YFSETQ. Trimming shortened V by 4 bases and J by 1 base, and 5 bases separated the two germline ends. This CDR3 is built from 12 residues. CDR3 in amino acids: CASSVSQETQYF. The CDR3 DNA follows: TGCGCCAGCAGCGTCAGCCAAGAGACCCAGTACTTC.

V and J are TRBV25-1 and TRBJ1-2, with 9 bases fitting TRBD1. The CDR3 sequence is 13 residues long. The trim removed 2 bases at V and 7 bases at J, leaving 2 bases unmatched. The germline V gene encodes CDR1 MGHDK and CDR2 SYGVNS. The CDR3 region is CASSEGTGFGYTF. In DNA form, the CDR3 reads TGTGCCAGCAGTGAAGGGACAGGGTTTGGCTACACCTTC.

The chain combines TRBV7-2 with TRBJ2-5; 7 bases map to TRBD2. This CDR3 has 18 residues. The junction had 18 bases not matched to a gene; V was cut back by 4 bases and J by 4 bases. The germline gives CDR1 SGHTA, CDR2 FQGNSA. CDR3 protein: CASSYQTRSGLPGETQYF. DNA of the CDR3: TGTGCCAGCAGCTATCAGACTCGGTCGGGACTACCGGGAGAGACCCAGTACTTC.

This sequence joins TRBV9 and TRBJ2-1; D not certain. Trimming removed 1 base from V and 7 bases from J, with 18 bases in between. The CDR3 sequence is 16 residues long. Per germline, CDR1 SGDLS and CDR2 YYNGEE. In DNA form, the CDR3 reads TGTGCCAGCAGCGTACCCAGGTTGGATGGTTTGAATGAGCAGTTCTTC. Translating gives CASSVPRLDGLNEQFF. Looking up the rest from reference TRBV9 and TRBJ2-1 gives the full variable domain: DSGVTQTPKHLITATGQRVTLRCSPRSGDLSVYWYQQSLDQGLQFLIQYYNGEERAKGNILERFSAQQFPDLHSELNLSSLELGDSALYFCASSVPRLDGLNEQFFGPGTRLTVL.

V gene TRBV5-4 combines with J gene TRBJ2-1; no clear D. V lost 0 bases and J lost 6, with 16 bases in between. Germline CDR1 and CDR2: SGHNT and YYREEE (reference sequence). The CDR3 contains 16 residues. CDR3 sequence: CASSLAREAPSNEQFF. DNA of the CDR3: TGTGCCAGCAGCTTGGCACGAGAGGCCCCCAGCAATGAGCAGTTCTTC.

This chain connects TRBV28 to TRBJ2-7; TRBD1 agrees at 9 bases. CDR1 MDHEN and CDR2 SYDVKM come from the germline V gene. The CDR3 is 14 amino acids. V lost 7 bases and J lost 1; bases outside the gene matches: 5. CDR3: CASIPGQGSYEQYF. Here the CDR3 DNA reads TGTGCCAGCATTCCGGGACAGGGTTCCTACGAGCAGTACTTC.

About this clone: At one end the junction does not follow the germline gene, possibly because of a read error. CDR3 protein: CASSVERTGDSTDTQYF. In nucleotides, the CDR3 is TGTGCCAGCAGCGTAGAAAGGACGGGAGATTCCACAGATACGCAGTATTTT. This chain joins TRBV11-2 and TRBJ2-3, with D possibly being TRBD2 (6 bases). CDR3 length: 17 residues. Germline values: CDR1 SGHAT, CDR2 FQNNGV.

CDR3 nucleotides: TGCGCCAGCAGTCCACTAGGACGCGCCAAAAACATTCAGTACTTC. This encodes CASSPLGRAKNIQYF. This chain connects TRBV10-1 to TRBJ2-4; D may be TRBD2 (5 bases). Germline CDR1 reads WNHNN; CDR2 reads SYGVQD (reference sequence). This CDR3 contains 15 residues. The germline V and J ends were trimmed by 5 bases and 1 base, with 12 bases remaining between them.

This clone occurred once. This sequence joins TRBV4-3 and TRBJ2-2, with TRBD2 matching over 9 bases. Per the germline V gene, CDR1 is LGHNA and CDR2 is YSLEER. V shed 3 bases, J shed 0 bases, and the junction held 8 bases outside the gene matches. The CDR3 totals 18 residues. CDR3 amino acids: CASSQILAGHANTGELFF. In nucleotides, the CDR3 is TGCGCCAGCAGCCAGATACTAGCGGGCCACGCGAACACCGGGGAGCTGTTTTTT.

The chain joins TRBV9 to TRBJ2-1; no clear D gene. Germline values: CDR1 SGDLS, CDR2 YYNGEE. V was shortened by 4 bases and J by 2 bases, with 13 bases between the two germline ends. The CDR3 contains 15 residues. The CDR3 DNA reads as TGTGCCAGCAGCCCCCGGATGGGGACCTACAATGAGCAGTTCTTC. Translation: CASSPRMGTYNEQFF.

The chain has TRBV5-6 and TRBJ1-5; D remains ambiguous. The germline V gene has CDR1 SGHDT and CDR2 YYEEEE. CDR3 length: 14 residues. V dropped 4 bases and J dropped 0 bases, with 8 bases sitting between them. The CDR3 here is CASSPDGSNQPQHF. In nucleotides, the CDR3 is TGTGCCAGCAGCCCGGACGGTAGCAATCAGCCCCAGCATTTT.

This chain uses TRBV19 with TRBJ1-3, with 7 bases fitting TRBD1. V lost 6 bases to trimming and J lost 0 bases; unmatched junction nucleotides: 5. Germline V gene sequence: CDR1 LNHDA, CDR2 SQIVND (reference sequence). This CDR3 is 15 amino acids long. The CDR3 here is CASSAGQDSGNTIYF. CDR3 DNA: TGTGCCAGTAGCGCCGGACAGGACTCTGGAAACACCATATATTTT.

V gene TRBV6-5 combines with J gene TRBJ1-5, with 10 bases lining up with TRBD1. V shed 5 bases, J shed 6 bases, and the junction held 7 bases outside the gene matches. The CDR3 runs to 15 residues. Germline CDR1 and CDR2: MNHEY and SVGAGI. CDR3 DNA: TGTGCCAGCAGTCTGACAGGGGGCGGCGGTCAGCCCCAGCATTTT. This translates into CASSLTGGGGQPQHF.

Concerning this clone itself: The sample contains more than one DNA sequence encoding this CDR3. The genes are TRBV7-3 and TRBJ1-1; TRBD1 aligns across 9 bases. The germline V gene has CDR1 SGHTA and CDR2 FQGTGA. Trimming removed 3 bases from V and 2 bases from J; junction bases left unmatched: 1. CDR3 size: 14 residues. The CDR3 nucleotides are TGTGCCAGCAGCTTGGGACAGGGAAACACTGAAGCTTTCTTT. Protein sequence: CASSLGQGNTEAFF.

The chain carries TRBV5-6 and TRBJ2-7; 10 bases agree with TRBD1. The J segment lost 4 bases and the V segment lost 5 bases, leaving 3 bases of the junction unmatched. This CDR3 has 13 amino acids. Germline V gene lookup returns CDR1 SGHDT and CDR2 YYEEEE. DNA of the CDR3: TGTGCCAGCAGAAGGGGACAGGGGTACGAGCAGTACTTC. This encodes CASRRGQGYEQYF.

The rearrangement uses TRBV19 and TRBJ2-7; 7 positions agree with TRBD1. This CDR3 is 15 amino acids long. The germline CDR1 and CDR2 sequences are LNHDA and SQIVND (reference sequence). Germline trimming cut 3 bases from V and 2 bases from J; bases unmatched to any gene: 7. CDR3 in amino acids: CASSISHRGPYEQYF. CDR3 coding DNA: TGTGCCAGTAGTATTTCTCACAGGGGACCCTACGAGCAGTACTTC.

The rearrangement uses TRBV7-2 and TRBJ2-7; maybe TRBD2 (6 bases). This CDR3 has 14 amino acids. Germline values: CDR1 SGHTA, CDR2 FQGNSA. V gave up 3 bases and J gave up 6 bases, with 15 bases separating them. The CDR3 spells CASSLGRGDGEQYF. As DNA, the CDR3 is TGTGCCAGCAGCTTGGGCCGCGGGGATGGCGAGCAGTACTTC.

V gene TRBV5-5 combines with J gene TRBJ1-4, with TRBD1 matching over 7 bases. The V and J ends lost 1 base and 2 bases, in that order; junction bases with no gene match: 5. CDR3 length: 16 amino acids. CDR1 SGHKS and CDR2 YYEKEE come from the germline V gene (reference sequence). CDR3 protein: CASSLLEGATNEKLFF. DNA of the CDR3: TGTGCCAGCAGCTTGCTGGAGGGGGCGACTAATGAAAAACTGTTTTTT.

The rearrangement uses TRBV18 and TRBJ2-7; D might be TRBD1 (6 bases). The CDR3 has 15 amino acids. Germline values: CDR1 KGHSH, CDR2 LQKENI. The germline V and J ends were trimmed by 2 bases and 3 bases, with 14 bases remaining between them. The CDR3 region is CASSPSGHTLYEQYF. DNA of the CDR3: TGTGCCAGCTCACCATCGGGACACACCCTCTACGAGCAGTACTTC.